Here is one T cell receptor beta chain with its context. The antigen is unknown. This sample is part of a study of a mutant IDH1 vaccine in newly diagnosed glioma. Study at large: Earlier treatment was radiotherapy, temozolomide, or both, with most getting both.

Clones were sequenced by immunoSEQ multiplex PCR, and TCRdb holds only the in-frame ones, with some missing. The sample includes tens of thousands of clones, 75% to 90% of them seen just once. Germline CDR1 MNHNS, CDR2 SASEGT. The CDR3 covers 15 residues. V gave up 8 bases and J gave up 0 bases; unmatched junction bases: 9. Time point denoted: week 47, end of study. Vaccine doses each comprised 300 ug of mutant IDH1 20-mer peptide, with topical imiquimod. The clonotype was recovered from a man under 40 with glioma. The V and J genes are TRBV6-1 and TRBJ1-1, with 7 bases lining up with TRBD1. The sequencing here drew on PBMCs, taken from a glioma patient whose treatment included an IDH1 peptide vaccine. Written as DNA, the CDR3 is TGTGCCAGCCGTTTAGAGACAGGGCTGAACACTGAAGCTTTCTTT. Translating gives CASRLETGLNTEAFF.